This passage covers 30 T cell receptor beta chains from one sample sequenced in a study of T cell responses to AZD1222 COVID-19 vaccine (TCRdb year 2021). What this sample's time point label stands for: baseline before first vaccination. The library relied on the immunoSEQ multiplex PCR assay. The clones in this table, taken by TCRdb from immuneACCESS, are in-frame only. Not every clone is retained; where verified, under half of the shortfall comes from an unresolved V gene, and the cause of the rest is unknown. This sample is represented by under 140,000 clones; about nine tenths of them were singletons. The leading ten clones occupy roughly 1.5% of the sample. Here the sequenced sample was peripheral blood, taken on day 0 of AZD1222 vaccination. These receptors came from an adult in good health.

The rearrangement uses TRBV12-3 or TRBV12-4 and TRBJ2-7; no clear D gene. V dropped 4 bases and J dropped 2 bases, with 6 bases sitting between them. This CDR3 spans 12 amino acids. CDR3 amino acids: CASSSYTYEQYF. For the CDR3, the DNA is TGTGCCAGCAGTTCATACACCTACGAGCAGTACTTC.

V is TRBV15 and J is TRBJ1-5; 9 bases align to TRBD1. The CDR3 consists of 16 residues. Germline V gives CDR1 LNHNV, CDR2 YYDKDF (reference sequence). V shed 1 base, J shed 6 bases, and the junction held 7 bases outside the gene matches. The CDR3 loop reads CATSRGGGTGSQPQHF. The CDR3 nucleotides are TGTGCCACCAGCAGAGGGGGTGGGACAGGGAGTCAGCCCCAGCATTTT.

The V gene is TRBV30, the J gene TRBJ2-7; 12 bases are a match to TRBD1. Germline CDR1 GTSNPN, CDR2 SVGIG (reference sequence). The CDR3 extends over 13 amino acids. J was trimmed by 2 bases and V by 5 bases; bases with no gene match: 1. This chain's CDR3 is CAWGTGGPYEQYF. The CDR3 nucleotides read TGTGCCTGGGGGACAGGGGGCCCCTACGAGCAGTACTTC.

The chain is built from TRBV7-2 and TRBJ2-1, with no clear D. V was clipped by 1 base and J by 9 bases, with 10 bases between them. Germline V CDR1 and CDR2: SGHTA, FQGNSA. The CDR3 spans 13 residues. CDR3 protein: CASSLEQGLEQFF. CDR3 DNA: TGTGCCAGCAGCTTAGAACAAGGTCTTGAGCAGTTCTTC.

This chain joins TRBV18 and TRBJ1-1; possibly TRBD1 for D (5 bases). This CDR3 region has 15 residues. Trimming stripped 1 base from V and 8 bases from J, with 17 bases between. Germline-derived CDR1 and CDR2 are KGHSH and LQKENI. The CDR3: CASSPRTRGEAEAFF. The CDR3 coding sequence is TGTGCCAGCTCACCACGGACGAGGGGAGAGGCCGAAGCTTTCTTT.

On this clone itself: A much larger clone lies one base from this, so it may be a read error. The chain combines TRBV19 with TRBJ1-1; perhaps TRBD1 as D (6 bases). V was clipped by 3 bases and J by 1 base, with 6 bases between them. Germline V gene sequence: CDR1 LNHDA, CDR2 SQIVND (reference sequence). This CDR3 comprises 13 residues. CDR3 nucleotide sequence: TGTGCCAGTAGTATGGGACAGAACACTGAAGCTTTCTTT. Encoded protein: CASSMGQNTEAFF.

The V gene is TRBV7-2, the J gene TRBJ2-4; D remains unclear. CDR1 is SGHTA and CDR2 is FQGNSA in the germline V gene. The length of the CDR3 is 15 residues. The V and J ends lost 1 base and 0 bases respectively, with 7 bases between them. In nucleotides, the CDR3 is TGTGCCAGCAGCTTAGAGATGAGAGCCAAAAACATTCAGTACTTC. Protein sequence: CASSLEMRAKNIQYF.

In this sample, this clone turned up a few times. V is TRBV11-2 and J is TRBJ1-3; maybe TRBD1 (5 bases). V shed 0 bases and J shed 4 bases, with 16 bases lying between them. CDR3 size: 17 residues. Looked up from germline, CDR1 is SGHAT and CDR2 is FQNNGV. The CDR3 sequence: CASSLEPRGSVGNTIYF. The CDR3 DNA reads TGTGCCAGCAGCTTAGAGCCACGGGGGTCGGTCGGAAACACCATATATTTT.

The chain recombines TRBV7-2 with TRBJ1-1; maybe TRBD1 (5 bases). Trimming removed 7 bases at V and 4 bases at J, with 13 bases between. This CDR3 comprises 13 residues. Germline CDR1 reads SGHTA; CDR2 reads FQGNSA. CDR3 amino acids: CASTPFRATEAFF. The DNA of the CDR3 is TGTGCCAGCACTCCTTTCAGGGCCACTGAAGCTTTCTTT.

This clone was observed once. The gene calls are TRBV18 and TRBJ2-7, with D perhaps TRBD2 (5 bases). Deletions cut 0 bases from V and 9 bases from J, with 12 bases between. Germline V gene data show CDR1 as KGHSH and CDR2 as LQKENI. The CDR3 is 13 residues long. The DNA for the CDR3 is TGTGCCAGCTCACCACCGGCAGGAGGCGGGCAGTACTTC. Its translation is CASSPPAGGGQYF.

The J gene is TRBJ2-7, the V gene TRBV10-1; tentatively, D is TRBD2 (6 bases). Per the germline V gene, CDR1 is WNHNN and CDR2 is SYGVQD (reference sequence). The germline V and J ends were trimmed by 10 bases and 2 bases, with 15 bases remaining between them. The CDR3 runs 13 residues. In DNA form, the CDR3 reads TGCGCCACGCGGGACCCGATGACCTACGAGCAGTACTTC. This encodes CATRDPMTYEQYF.

This rearrangement joins TRBV5-1 to TRBJ1-1; a weak D match, TRBD1 (5 bases). This CDR3 region has 15 residues. The V gene lost 4 bases and the J gene lost 2 bases, with 15 bases spanning the gap. Per germline, CDR1 SGHRS and CDR2 YFSETQ. CDR3 loop: CASSGGRTLNTEAFF. The CDR3 nucleotides are TGCGCCAGCAGCGGTGGCAGGACACTTAACACTGAAGCTTTCTTT.

This chain joins TRBV7-2 and TRBJ2-7; TRBD2 matches 7 bases. J gave up 5 bases and V 3 bases, and 4 bases lay outside the gene matches. CDR3 length: 13 residues. The germline V gene has CDR1 SGHTA and CDR2 FQGNSA. For the CDR3, the DNA is TGTGCCAGCAGCTTGCAGGCGGGGGACGAGCAGTACTTC. Translated, it gives CASSLQAGDEQYF.

The J gene is TRBJ2-2, the V gene TRBV5-5; the D gene is possibly TRBD1 (5 bases). V lost 4 bases, J lost 2 bases, and 12 bases lay in between. Germline lookup yields CDR1 SGHKS and CDR2 YYEKEE (reference sequence). This CDR3 spans 15 amino acids. The CDR3: CASSHGAVNTGELFF. The CDR3 nucleotides read TGTGCCAGCAGCCATGGGGCCGTAAACACCGGGGAGCTGTTTTTT.

The V call is TRBV28, the J call TRBJ2-1; D may match TRBD1 or TRBD2 (5 bases each). This CDR3 contains 14 residues. Trimming took off 4 bases at V and 8 bases at J, with 15 bases between the two ends. Germline V gene lookup returns CDR1 MDHEN and CDR2 SYDVKM. The CDR3 DNA reads TGTGCCAGCAGTTGGTCCCGGGACCTTGATGAGCAGTTCTTC. Its translation is CASSWSRDLDEQFF.

This clone was detected only a few times. DNA of the CDR3: TGTGCCAGCAGCTTTCATTCGACAGTGAACACCGGGGAGCTGTTTTTT. This gives the protein CASSFHSTVNTGELFF. The chain recombines TRBV7-2 with TRBJ2-2, with a tentative D call TRBD1 (5 bases). This CDR3 spans 16 amino acids. Trimming stripped 3 bases from V and 1 base from J, with 12 bases between. Germline assignment: CDR1 SGHTA and CDR2 FQGNSA.

The V gene is TRBV19, the J gene TRBJ2-7; maybe TRBD2 (5 bases). Looked up from germline, CDR1 is LNHDA and CDR2 is SQIVND (reference sequence). Trimming shortened V by 1 base and J by 8 bases, and 18 bases separated the two germline ends. The CDR3 consists of 15 residues. Written as DNA, the CDR3 is TGTGCCAGTAGTATAGGCCGACTCGGAGGATCGAAGCAGTACTTC. Translation gives CASSIGRLGGSKQYF.

J is TRBJ2-3 and V is TRBV2, with a tentative D call TRBD1 (6 bases). Trimming cost V 8 bases and J 5 bases, with 11 bases left between them. Looked up from germline, CDR1 is SNHLY and CDR2 is FYNNEI. CDR3 length equals 12 residues. The CDR3 spells CASGETGDTQYF. The CDR3 nucleotides are TGTGCCAGCGGGGAGACAGGAGATACGCAGTATTTT.

The chain is built from TRBV10-3 and TRBJ1-4; maybe TRBD1 (5 bases). The CDR3 is 14 residues long. Trimming took off 3 bases at V and 7 bases at J, with 12 bases between the two ends. Germline values: CDR1 ENHRY, CDR2 SYGVKD. The DNA for the CDR3 is TGTGCCATCAGTGATGGGGGAACCGGTGAAAAACTGTTTTTT. This sequence encodes CAISDGGTGEKLFF.

V is TRBV7-9 and J is TRBJ1-5; D gene ambiguous. Germline V gene lookup returns CDR1 SEHNR and CDR2 FQNEAQ (reference sequence). The ends were cut back, 3 bases at V and 0 bases at J, with 15 bases in the middle. The CDR3 has 17 residues. The DNA for the CDR3 is TGTGCCAGCAGCTTTGGGTCCGCGGCTAATAGCAATCAGCCCCAGCATTTT. Its protein product is CASSFGSAANSNQPQHF.

The chain has TRBV21-1 and TRBJ1-2; the table assigns TRBD1, which was not confirmed against the DNA. TRBV21-1 is a pseudogene locus. This CDR3 comprises 17 residues. The CDR3 sequence: CASSKERQGLFKGGYTF. Here the CDR3 DNA reads TGTGCCAGCAGCAAAGAGCGGCAGGGGCTATTCAAGGGCGGCTACACCTTC.

J is TRBJ2-7 and V is TRBV27, with D unresolved. Germline-derived CDR1 and CDR2 are MNHEY and SMNVEV (reference sequence). The V and J ends lost 7 bases and 1 base respectively, with 8 bases between them. CDR3 length equals 12 residues. The CDR3 sequence is CASKTTSYEQYF. CDR3 bases: TGTGCCAGCAAAACAACATCCTACGAGCAGTACTTC.

The count of this clone is one. The chain uses TRBV30 and TRBJ1-3, with D hard to call. Trimming pared 2 bases from V and 2 bases from J, leaving 10 bases between. This CDR3 region has 14 residues. Germline V gives CDR1 GTSNPN, CDR2 SVGIG (reference sequence). The DNA of the CDR3 is TGTGCCTGGAGTCAAGGTACCGCTGGAAACACCATATATTTT. Protein: CAWSQGTAGNTIYF.

The J gene is TRBJ1-2, the V gene TRBV27, with TRBD1 matching over 7 bases. Trimming at V came to 4 bases and at J to 0 bases, leaving 8 bases not matched to a gene. The CDR3 runs to 16 residues. Germline V gene data show CDR1 as MNHEY and CDR2 as SMNVEV (reference sequence). In DNA, the CDR3 is TGTGCCAGCAGTTCACTACAGGGGCCATCTAACTATGGCTACACCTTC. This gives the protein CASSSLQGPSNYGYTF.

J is TRBJ1-1 and V is TRBV6-5; 9 positions match TRBD1. CDR1 is MNHEY, CDR2 SVGAGI, per germline. The CDR3 is made up of 14 amino acids. Trimming removed 5 bases from V and 10 bases from J; junction bases left unmatched: 11. CDR3 protein: CASSPSGTGKRAFF. The CDR3 coding sequence is TGTGCCAGCAGTCCGTCCGGGACAGGGAAGAGAGCTTTCTTT.

This chain links TRBV4-1 with TRBJ2-3; D call uncertain. Germline lookup yields CDR1 MGHRA and CDR2 YSYEKL. This CDR3 has 12 residues. V was shortened by 3 bases and J by 6 bases, with 7 bases between the two germline ends. CDR3 sequence (DNA): TGCGCCAGCAGCCACGTAATGGATACGCAGTATTTT. It codes for CASSHVMDTQYF.

The chain links TRBV30 to TRBJ2-2; possibly TRBD1 or TRBD2 for D (5 bases each). This CDR3 has 15 residues. Trimming shortened V by 4 bases and J by 1 base, and 13 bases separated the two germline ends. CDR1 is GTSNPN and CDR2 is SVGIG in the germline V gene (reference sequence). In DNA, the CDR3 is TGTGCCTGGATTCTGGGACGGAAGAACACCGGGGAGCTGTTTTTT. Its protein is CAWILGRKNTGELFF.

The CDR3 nucleotides read TGTGCCACCCTCCCGACTAAAAATTACAATGAGCAGTTCTTC. Translating gives CATLPTKNYNEQFF. The gene calls are TRBV19 and TRBJ2-1, with D maybe TRBD2 (5 bases). Trimming took 10 bases from V and 4 from J, leaving 17 bases between them. Germline values: CDR1 LNHDA, CDR2 SQIVND (reference sequence). The CDR3 length is 14 residues.

As for this clone: The sample contains more than one DNA sequence encoding this CDR3. This chain connects TRBV3-1 (or the pseudogene TRBV3-2) to TRBJ1-1; no clear D. V lost 5 bases and J lost 4, with 8 bases in between. The germline gives CDR1 LGHDT, CDR2 YNNKEL (reference sequence). This CDR3 contains 12 residues. The CDR3 reads CASSLGSTEAFF. The CDR3 region has the DNA TGTGCCAGCAGCTTGGGGAGCACTGAAGCTTTCTTT.

The CDR3 region has the DNA TGTGCCACCAGTGCTGGGGGAGCGGACTATGGCTACACCTTC. This translates into CATSAGGADYGYTF. This chain links TRBV24-1 with TRBJ1-2; possibly TRBD1 for D (5 bases). Deletions cut 5 bases from V and 3 bases from J, with 12 bases between. Germline values: CDR1 KGHDR, CDR2 SFDVKD. This CDR3 has 14 amino acids.